A single sample is the source of the 26 T cell receptor beta chains below, sequenced in a study of T cell repertoires in cytomegalovirus infection. TCRdb processed the reads anew with MiXCR; each CDR3 protein has one entry. The sample carries a few hundred thousand distinct CDR3 sequences, roughly 13% recorded once. The sample comprised PBMCs. The source of these receptors is a human donor in good health (CMV status not recorded). Some clones in this sample may be carry-over from other donors' samples.

V usage is TRBV6-5 and J usage is TRBJ2-7, with 10 bases identical to TRBD1. J was trimmed by 6 bases and V by 6 bases; bases with no gene match: 11. The CDR3 totals 15 residues. Germline loops: CDR1 MNHEY, CDR2 SVGAGI. The CDR3 nucleotides read TGTGCCAGCAGACCCAGACAGGGGGCTGCGAGCGAGCAGTACTTC. Protein: CASRPRQGAASEQYF.

This clonotype was observed many times. The rearrangement uses TRBV7-2 and TRBJ1-6; no reliable D call. Germline V lookup: CDR1 SGHTA, CDR2 FQGNSA. The ends were cut back, 4 bases at V and 0 bases at J, with 10 bases in the middle. The CDR3 runs 16 residues. In DNA, the CDR3 is TGTGCCAGCAGCTGGGTCCAAAGCTCCTATAATTCACCCCTCCACTTT. The encoded protein is CASSWVQSSYNSPLHF.

A few counts support this clonotype. In DNA form, the CDR3 reads TGTGCCAGCAGCCAAACGTGGGAGCAGTACTTC. This codes for CASSQTWEQYF. The chain joins TRBV3-1 to TRBJ2-7; no reliable D call. This CDR3 spans 11 amino acids. Germline V CDR1 and CDR2: LGHDT, YNNKEL (reference sequence). Trimming removed 2 bases at V and 7 bases at J, with 6 bases between.

This clonotype was counted between two and nine times. The rearrangement links TRBV20-1 to TRBJ2-7; TRBD2 matches 8 bases. The germline V gene encodes CDR1 DFQATT and CDR2 SNEGSKA (reference sequence). The V segment lost 5 bases and the J segment 7 bases; nucleotides outside the gene matches: 16. This CDR3 contains 15 residues. CDR3 DNA: TGCAGTGCTGCACGACTTATGCGGAGCGGGAGTGAGCAGTACTTC. Its translation: CSAARLMRSGSEQYF.

This clonotype was observed many times. V gene TRBV18 combines with J gene TRBJ2-3; 12 bases match TRBD1. The V segment lost 0 bases and the J segment 3 bases; nucleotides outside the gene matches: 4. The CDR3 contains 17 residues. Per germline, CDR1 KGHSH and CDR2 LQKENI. The CDR3 reads CASSPPGQGARTDTQYF. In DNA form, the CDR3 reads TGTGCCAGCTCACCACCGGGACAGGGGGCACGGACAGATACGCAGTATTTT.

As concerns this clonotype: Given a much more abundant clone one base away, this may be a read error. The V call is TRBV10-3, the J call TRBJ2-1; 10 bases map to TRBD2. This CDR3 has 16 amino acids. V lost 3 bases to trimming and J lost 6 bases; unmatched junction nucleotides: 8. Germline assignment: CDR1 ENHRY and CDR2 SYGVKD. CDR3 loop: CAISEGSGGTFNEQFF. The DNA of the CDR3 is TGTGCCATCAGTGAAGGTAGCGGGGGGACATTCAATGAGCAGTTCTTC.

This clonotype was recorded at least ten times. The gene calls are TRBV7-2 and TRBJ1-5; D gene ambiguous. Germline V gene sequence: CDR1 SGHTA, CDR2 FQGNSA. Trimming removed 2 bases from V and 5 bases from J, with 7 bases in between. The CDR3 contains 13 residues. The CDR3, as DNA: TGTGCCAGCAGCTTATTTGGGGATCAGCCCCAGCATTTT. Amino acid sequence: CASSLFGDQPQHF.

Many counts were recorded for this clonotype. V and J are TRBV19 and TRBJ2-1, with TRBD2 matching 11 bases. The V gene end was trimmed by 2 bases and the J gene end by 8 bases; junction bases not matched to a gene: 8. This CDR3 has 16 amino acids. The germline V gene encodes CDR1 LNHDA and CDR2 SQIVND (reference sequence). CDR3 amino acids: CASSISLAGGPDEQFF. In nucleotides, the CDR3 is TGTGCCAGTAGTATATCCCTAGCGGGAGGACCGGATGAGCAGTTCTTC.

This clonotype was counted only a few times. The V call is TRBV19, the J call TRBJ1-3; the match to TRBD1 covers 8 bases. There are 14 residues in the CDR3. From germline, CDR1 is LNHDA and CDR2 SQIVND (reference sequence). The junction had 6 bases not matched to a gene; V was cut back by 7 bases and J by 4 bases. The CDR3 DNA is TGTGCCAGTACCAGGACAGGGAACGGAAACACCATATATTTT. Residues: CASTRTGNGNTIYF.

This chain connects TRBV28 to TRBJ2-3, with no clear D. Trimming shortened V by 5 bases and J by 5 bases, and 14 bases separated the two germline ends. The CDR3 contains 14 residues. Per the germline V gene, CDR1 is MDHEN and CDR2 is SYDVKM. CDR3 in DNA: TGTGCCAGCAGTCCGGTAGGGCCGATAGATACGCAGTATTTT. Its translation is CASSPVGPIDTQYF.

The genes are TRBV5-4 and TRBJ2-3; D not resolved. With 4 bases removed from V and 5 bases from J, the gap between germline ends came to 14 bases. The CDR3 spans 14 residues. Germline assignment: CDR1 SGHNT and CDR2 YYREEE (reference sequence). The CDR3 coding sequence is TGTGCCAGCAGCCCCATTGACCGTGAAGATACGCAGTATTTT. As protein: CASSPIDREDTQYF.

This clonotype appeared many times. The rearrangement uses TRBV25-1 and TRBJ2-2; TRBD2 matches 7 bases. Germline V gene lookup returns CDR1 MGHDK and CDR2 SYGVNS. The CDR3 has 14 amino acids. With V trimmed by 8 bases and J by 0 bases, 3 bases remained unmatched. This CDR3 reads CASGREANTGELFF. The CDR3 DNA sequence: TGTGCCAGCGGTCGGGAGGCGAACACCGGGGAGCTGTTTTTT. Supplemented by reference TRBV25-1 and TRBJ2-2, the full variable domain reads EADIYQTPRYLVIGTGKKITLECSQTMGHDKMYWYQQDPGMELHLIHYSYGVNSTEKGDLSSESTVSRIRTEHFPLTLESARPSHTSQYLCASGREANTGELFFGEGSRLTVL.

The V gene is TRBV7-4, the J gene TRBJ2-7, with 7 bases matching TRBD2. Germline V gene lookup returns CDR1 SGHVT and CDR2 SQSDAQ. The CDR3 sequence is 14 residues long. Germline trimming cut 5 bases from V and 3 bases from J; bases unmatched to any gene: 7. The CDR3 DNA reads as TGTGCCAGCAGCAGCGGGGTGTTGGACTACGAGCAGTACTTC. Protein: CASSSGVLDYEQYF.

As for this clonotype: A much bigger clone sits one base away, suggesting this may be a read error. This chain connects TRBV6-1 to TRBJ2-7, with TRBD2 identical over 9 bases. There are 14 residues in the CDR3. Germline V lookup: CDR1 MNHNS, CDR2 SASEGT. Germline trimming cut 5 bases from V and 2 bases from J; bases unmatched to any gene: 4. The CDR3 DNA follows: TGTGCCAGCAGTTTGTTAGCGGGAGCCTACGAGCAGTACTTC. It is translated as CASSLLAGAYEQYF.

This clonotype was picked up a small number of times. The rearrangement uses TRBV3-1 and TRBJ2-1, with D perhaps TRBD1 (6 bases). Germline CDR1 and CDR2: LGHDT and YNNKEL (reference sequence). This CDR3 spans 17 amino acids. Between the trimmed V and J ends, which lost 1 base and 7 bases, there was a span of 20 bases. CDR3 sequence (DNA): TGTGCCAGCAGCCAAGTTCGCTTCCCGGGACATACTAATGAGCAGTTCTTC. It specifies CASSQVRFPGHTNEQFF.

This clonotype was detected ten times or more. This sequence joins TRBV7-6 and TRBJ2-1; D is unresolved. Trimming shortened V by 6 bases and J by 5 bases, and 14 bases separated the two germline ends. This CDR3 is built from 14 residues. Per the germline V gene, CDR1 is SGHVS and CDR2 is FNYEAQ. CDR3 in amino acids: CASSPPVSNNEQFF. CDR3 coding DNA: TGTGCCAGCAGTCCCCCGGTTAGCAACAATGAGCAGTTCTTC. The variable domain in full, completed from reference TRBV7-6 and TRBJ2-1, reads GAGVSQSPRYKVTKRGQDVALRCDPISGHVSLYWYRQALGQGPEFLTYFNYEAQQDKSGLPNDRFSAERPEGSISTLTIQRTEQRDSAMYRCASSPPVSNNEQFFGPGTRLTVL.

This clonotype was counted only a few times. The chain recombines TRBV29-1 with TRBJ2-3, with 8 bases identical to TRBD1. J gave up 3 bases and V 8 bases, and 16 bases lay outside the gene matches. CDR1 and CDR2 (germline): SQVTM, ANQGSEA. The CDR3 length is 16 residues. CDR3 loop: CSFFIAGTGITDTQYF. In DNA form, the CDR3 reads TGCAGCTTCTTTATCGCCGGGACAGGCATTACAGATACGCAGTATTTT.

The J gene is TRBJ1-4, the V gene TRBV28; tentatively, D is TRBD1 (6 bases). V was clipped by 5 bases and J by 4 bases, with 17 bases between them. This CDR3 spans 16 amino acids. Germline V CDR1 and CDR2: MDHEN, SYDVKM. The DNA of the CDR3 is TGTGCCAGCAGTAGGGGGGGGGCGCAGGTTAATGAAAAACTGTTTTTT. It is translated as CASSRGGAQVNEKLFF.

The rearrangement joins TRBV5-8 to TRBJ1-2; TRBD1 is a possible D gene (5 bases). The CDR3 loop spans 17 amino acids. Germline V CDR1 and CDR2: SGHTS, YDEGEE. Trimming cost V 3 bases and J 3 bases, with 21 bases left between them. CDR3 residues: CASSSPPGRRLDYGYTF. CDR3 bases: TGTGCCAGCAGCTCTCCTCCAGGGAGGCGGCTAGACTATGGCTACACCTTC.

Ten or more counts support this clonotype. The chain employs TRBV6-1 and TRBJ2-4; no definite D call. The germline gives CDR1 MNHNS, CDR2 SASEGT. V gave up 5 bases and J gave up 0 bases, with 8 bases separating them. The CDR3 is 14 amino acids. The CDR3 loop is CASSPALAKNIQYF. CDR3 coding DNA: TGTGCCAGCAGTCCGGCCTTAGCCAAAAACATTCAGTACTTC.

The rearrangement joins TRBV2 to TRBJ1-5; D perhaps matches TRBD1 (6 bases). V was shortened by 6 bases and J by 7 bases, with 13 bases between the two germline ends. CDR1 is SNHLY and CDR2 is FYNNEI in the germline V gene. CDR3 length equals 13 residues. The CDR3 spells CASRDPGGQPQHF. DNA for the CDR3: TGTGCCAGCAGAGACCCGGGGGGCCAGCCCCAGCATTTT.

Many counts were recorded for this clonotype. This chain links TRBV23-1 with TRBJ2-7; D call uncertain. TRBV23-1 is labeled an ORF, and its function is uncertain. V was clipped by 7 bases and J by 4 bases, with 11 bases between them. The CDR3 is made up of 12 amino acids. The CDR3: CASTVREYEQYF. As DNA, the CDR3 is TGCGCCAGCACCGTACGTGAGTACGAGCAGTACTTC.

J is TRBJ2-2 and V is TRBV4-1; the D is unclear. The germline V and J ends were trimmed by 3 bases and 5 bases, with 10 bases remaining between them. The CDR3 extends over 14 amino acids. Germline assignment: CDR1 MGHRA and CDR2 YSYEKL. This CDR3 is CASSQISATGELFF. CDR3 sequence (DNA): TGCGCCAGCAGCCAGATATCGGCAACCGGGGAGCTGTTTTTT.

This clonotype came up once. The chain carries TRBV29-1 and TRBJ1-1, with D perhaps TRBD1 (5 bases). The CDR3 consists of 13 residues. V was clipped by 7 bases and J by 0 bases, with 12 bases between them. Germline CDR1 and CDR2: SQVTM and ANQGSEA. DNA of the CDR3: TGCAGCGGGGGGAAGTTGATGAACACTGAAGCTTTCTTT. This translates into CSGGKLMNTEAFF.

This clonotype was recorded a few times. This CDR3 is CASSLGDLSRYTF. Here the CDR3 DNA reads TGTGCCAGCAGCTTAGGGGATCTCTCGCGCTACACCTTC. The rearrangement uses TRBV7-9 and TRBJ1-2; D uncertain. Germline lookup yields CDR1 SEHNR and CDR2 FQNEAQ (reference sequence). The CDR3 contains 13 residues. The V end was cut by 1 base, the J end by 9 bases, with 12 bases between.

This clonotype occurred a few times. The rearrangement links TRBV6-6 to TRBJ2-4; D may correspond to TRBD1 or TRBD2 (5 bases each). The CDR3 is made up of 12 amino acids. Per germline, CDR1 MNHNY and CDR2 SVGAGI (reference sequence). Trimming cost V 7 bases and J 6 bases, with 10 bases left between them. The CDR3 sequence: CASTDGGNIQYF. CDR3 nucleotide sequence: TGTGCCAGCACCGATGGGGGAAACATTCAGTACTTC.